These 22 T cell receptor beta chains were sequenced from one sample in a study of T cell repertoires in cytomegalovirus infection. TCRdb fed the reads into MiXCR, producing one record per CDR3 protein. The table includes hundreds of thousands of distinct CDR3 sequences, about 33% detected once. Their antigen targets remain unknown. The source was cultured CD8+ T cells from PBMCs, collected from culture after CMV antigen stimulation. These receptors were obtained from a human donor in good health (CMV status not recorded). Some clones in this sample may be carry-over from other donors' samples.

This clonotype was counted a few times. The rearrangement joins TRBV12-3 or TRBV12-4 to TRBJ2-4; D possibly matches TRBD1 or TRBD2 (7 bases each). The CDR3 consists of 15 residues. V lost 6 bases and J 0 bases, leaving 12 bases between the germline ends. This CDR3 reads CASRTGREAKNIQYF. DNA for the CDR3: TGTGCCAGCAGGACAGGGAGGGAAGCCAAAAACATTCAGTACTTC.

V gene TRBV19 combines with J gene TRBJ2-5; possible D gene TRBD1, 5 bases. V lost 6 bases and J lost 2, with 13 bases in between. The CDR3 runs to 14 residues. Germline loops: CDR1 LNHDA, CDR2 SQIVND (reference sequence). CDR3 DNA: TGTGCCAGTAGGGAAACAGGCCTTCAAGAGACCCAGTACTTC. This translates into CASRETGLQETQYF.

This clonotype was seen at least ten times. The rearrangement links TRBV7-2 to TRBJ2-7; a weak D match, TRBD2 (6 bases). Germline CDR1 reads SGHTA; CDR2 reads FQGNSA. The CDR3 runs to 14 residues. Trimming stripped 5 bases from V and 6 bases from J, with 17 bases between. The CDR3 is CASSLTSPLSEQYV. CDR3 coding DNA: TGTGCCAGCAGCCTCACTAGCCCCCTCAGCGAGCAGTACGTC.

This chain connects TRBV4-1 to TRBJ1-5, with D unresolved. CDR1 and CDR2 from the germline V gene are MGHRA and YSYEKL. The CDR3 is made up of 14 amino acids. V lost 8 bases and J 0 bases, leaving 11 bases between the germline ends. CDR3 nucleotide sequence: TGCGCCAGCGCCCGGGATCTTAGCAATCAGCCCCAGCATTTT. Protein product: CASARDLSNQPQHF.

There are a few counts of this clonotype. The chain is built from TRBV6-2 or TRBV6-3 and TRBJ2-6; perhaps TRBD1 as D (5 bases). Trimming removed 7 bases from V and 0 bases from J, with 10 bases in between. Germline assignment: CDR1 MNHEY and CDR2 SVGEGT. CDR3 length equals 15 residues. The CDR3 is CASNLGVSGANVLTF. The DNA for the CDR3 is TGTGCCAGCAACCTAGGGGTCTCTGGGGCCAACGTCCTGACTTTC.

This clonotype showed up many times. In DNA form, the CDR3 reads TGTGCCAGCAGCTCCCCCCGTGGCGGGGGGGCAGATACGCAGTATTTT. Amino acids: CASSSPRGGGADTQYF. The rearrangement links TRBV7-6 to TRBJ2-3, with 9 positions matching TRBD2. The V and J ends lost 4 bases and 4 bases, in that order; junction bases with no gene match: 9. Germline CDR1 SGHVS, CDR2 FNYEAQ. The CDR3 loop spans 16 amino acids. Based on the CDR3 plus reference TRBV7-6 and TRBJ2-3, the full variable domain is GAGVSQSPRYKVTKRGQDVALRCDPISGHVSLYWYRQALGQGPEFLTYFNYEAQQDKSGLPNDRFSAERPEGSISTLTIQRTEQRDSAMYRCASSSPRGGGADTQYFGPGTRLTVL.

This clonotype was seen only a few times. The gene calls are TRBV6-6 and TRBJ1-1; a possible D gene is TRBD1 (5 bases). Trimming took 6 bases from V and 7 from J, leaving 18 bases between them. This CDR3 has 14 residues. Germline V lookup: CDR1 MNHNY, CDR2 SVGAGI (reference sequence). This CDR3 is CASSLPQGTGEAFF. The DNA of the CDR3 is TGTGCCAGCAGCCTACCTCAGGGAACCGGTGAAGCTTTCTTT.

V is TRBV6-2 or TRBV6-3 and J is TRBJ2-2; a weak D match, TRBD2 (6 bases). Trimming removed 5 bases at V and 6 bases at J, with 16 bases between. Germline lookup yields CDR1 MNHEY and CDR2 SVGEGT. This CDR3 has 15 amino acids. The CDR3 sequence: CASSADYLPAGELFF. The CDR3 DNA sequence: TGTGCCAGCAGTGCGGACTACCTCCCCGCCGGGGAGCTGTTTTTT.

A word on this clonotype: A read error may produce the germline difference seen at one junction end. This rearrangement joins TRBV27 to TRBJ2-4; D remains ambiguous. There are 15 residues in the CDR3. The germline gives CDR1 MNHEY, CDR2 SMNVEV (reference sequence). The CDR3 nucleotides read TGTGTCAGCAGTTTGGGTGTTCTAGCCAAAAACATTCAGTACTTC. Translation gives CVSSLGVLAKNIQYF.

This clonotype was counted between two and nine times. The V call is TRBV2, the J call TRBJ2-7, with 14 bases lining up with TRBD2. This CDR3 contains 17 residues. V dropped 3 bases and J dropped 2; count of bases not matched to a gene: 6. Germline CDR1 SNHLY, CDR2 FYNNEI. The CDR3 loop is CASSEGGLAGATYEQYV. CDR3 coding DNA: TGTGCCAGCAGTGAGGGGGGACTAGCGGGGGCCACCTACGAGCAGTACGTC.

This clonotype was detected ten times or more. The rearrangement uses TRBV7-9 and TRBJ2-1, with TRBD1 matching over 7 bases. Germline V gives CDR1 SEHNR, CDR2 FQNEAQ (reference sequence). The CDR3 covers 12 residues. The V gene end was trimmed by 2 bases and the J gene end by 15 bases; junction bases not matched to a gene: 7. The CDR3 is CASSLRGTEGFF. CDR3 nucleotide sequence: TGTGCCAGCAGCTTAAGAGGGACAGAAGGGTTCTTC.

This clonotype occurred many times. The V and J genes are TRBV7-2 and TRBJ1-1, with no clear D. Germline V gives CDR1 SGHTA, CDR2 FQGNSA. The V end was cut by 3 bases, the J end by 4 bases, with 9 bases between. This CDR3 spans 13 amino acids. The CDR3 nucleotides are TGTGCCAGCAGCTTTATGGGTCGCACTGAAGCTTTCTTT. This translates into CASSFMGRTEAFF.

This clonotype was observed a handful of times. The V gene is TRBV29-1, the J gene TRBJ2-4; possibly TRBD2 for D (6 bases). This CDR3 comprises 14 residues. Trimming shortened V by 4 bases and J by 8 bases, and 18 bases separated the two germline ends. CDR1 is SQVTM and CDR2 is ANQGSEA in the germline V gene. Written as DNA, the CDR3 is TGCAGCGTTGCCTTATCCTATCCGGGGGACATTCAGTACTTC. Amino acids: CSVALSYPGDIQYF.

The chain links TRBV6-1 to TRBJ1-5; D not resolved. The CDR3 spans 11 residues. Trimming removed 0 bases at V and 15 bases at J, with 9 bases between. Germline-derived CDR1 and CDR2 are MNHNS and SASEGT. CDR3 residues: CASSEAAGWHF. CDR3 sequence (DNA): TGTGCCAGCAGTGAAGCGGCCGGGTGGCATTTT.

A note on this clonotype: A read error may explain this, as a much larger clone is one base away. V and J are TRBV28 and TRBJ2-1; 8 bases match TRBD1. J was trimmed by 7 bases and V by 4 bases; bases with no gene match: 15. This CDR3 has 17 amino acids. The germline V gene has CDR1 MDHEN and CDR2 SYDVKM. The CDR3 nucleotides read TGTGCCAGCAGTTCCCAGTTGGACAGGGCCCCGGAAAATGAGCAGTTCTTC. Its translation is CASSSQLDRAPENEQFF.

This clonotype was counted between two and nine times. The V call is TRBV6-2 or TRBV6-3, the J call TRBJ1-1; TRBD1 is a possible D gene (5 bases). V shed 6 bases and J shed 4 bases, with 12 bases lying between them. The CDR3 length is 13 residues. The germline gives CDR1 MNHEY, CDR2 SVGEGT. The CDR3 reads CASSDFGGTEAFF. DNA of the CDR3: TGTGCCAGCAGCGACTTCGGGGGCACTGAAGCTTTCTTT.

The chain has TRBV15 and TRBJ1-2, with TRBD1 matching 9 bases. Germline CDR1 and CDR2: LNHNV and YYDKDF (reference sequence). V was pared by 5 bases and J by 6 bases, with 7 bases of the junction left unmatched. This CDR3 region has 14 residues. The CDR3 bases are TGTGCCACCAGCGGACACAGGGGGCGAGATGGCTACACCTTC. Translated, it gives CATSGHRGRDGYTF.

DNA for the CDR3: TGCAGTGCTAGAGATCGGTCCGGGACGCAGTATTTT. Translating gives CSARDRSGTQYF. The chain combines TRBV20-1 with TRBJ2-3; D is uncertain. V dropped 0 bases and J dropped 9 bases, with 10 bases sitting between them. Per germline, CDR1 DFQATT and CDR2 SNEGSKA (reference sequence). The CDR3 totals 12 residues.

This clonotype was observed a few times. The chain employs TRBV6-2 or TRBV6-3 and TRBJ2-5; D is ambiguous. The germline CDR1 and CDR2 sequences are MNHEY and SVGEGT. The CDR3 is 13 amino acids. V lost 6 bases and J lost 3, with 11 bases in between. CDR3 residues: CASSPRIEETQYF. CDR3 nucleotide sequence: TGTGCCAGCAGCCCCAGGATTGAAGAGACCCAGTACTTC.

This clonotype was recorded a few times. V gene TRBV2 combines with J gene TRBJ1-5, with 8 bases aligning to TRBD1. Germline V gives CDR1 SNHLY, CDR2 FYNNEI. This CDR3 region has 17 residues. J gave up 1 base and V 1 base, and 6 bases lay outside the gene matches. The CDR3 loop is CASSEGGQGRSNQPQHF. The CDR3 nucleotides read TGTGCCAGCAGTGAAGGAGGACAGGGTAGAAGCAATCAGCCCCAGCATTTT.

The rearrangement links TRBV7-8 to TRBJ2-5; D remains ambiguous. V was pared by 2 bases and J by 5 bases, with 6 bases between. Germline V gene sequence: CDR1 SGHVS, CDR2 FQNEAQ. The CDR3 has 12 residues. The CDR3 DNA sequence: TGTGCCAGCAGCTTAAACCGGGAGACCCAGTACTTC. Protein sequence: CASSLNRETQYF.

This clonotype was picked up a small number of times. The chain joins TRBV7-9 to TRBJ2-1; D uncertain. CDR1 is SEHNR, CDR2 FQNEAQ, per germline (reference sequence). V lost 5 bases to trimming and J lost 3 bases, with 5 bases between them. The CDR3 totals 12 residues. CDR3 nucleotides: TGTGCCAGCAGCCCCTTCTACAATGAGCAGTTCTTC. Translating gives CASSPFYNEQFF.